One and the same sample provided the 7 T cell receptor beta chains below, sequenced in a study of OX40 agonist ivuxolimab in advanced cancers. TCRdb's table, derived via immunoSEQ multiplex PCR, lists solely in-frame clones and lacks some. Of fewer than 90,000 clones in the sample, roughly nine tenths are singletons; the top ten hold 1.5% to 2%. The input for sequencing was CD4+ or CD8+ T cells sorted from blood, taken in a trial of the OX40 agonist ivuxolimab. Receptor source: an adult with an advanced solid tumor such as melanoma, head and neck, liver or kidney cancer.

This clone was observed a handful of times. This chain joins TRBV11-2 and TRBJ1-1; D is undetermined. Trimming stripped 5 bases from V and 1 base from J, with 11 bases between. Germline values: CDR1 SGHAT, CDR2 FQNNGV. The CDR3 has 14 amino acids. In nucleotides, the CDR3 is TGTGCCAGCAGCAGCCAAGGTCCGAACACTGAAGCTTTCTTT. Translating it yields CASSSQGPNTEAFF.

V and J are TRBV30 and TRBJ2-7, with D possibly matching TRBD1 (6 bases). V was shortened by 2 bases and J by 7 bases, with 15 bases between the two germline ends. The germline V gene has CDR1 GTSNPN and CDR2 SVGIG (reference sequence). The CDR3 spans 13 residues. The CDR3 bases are TGTGCCTGGAGTACCCAGGGGTTTAGAGAGCAGTACTTC. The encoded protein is CAWSTQGFREQYF.

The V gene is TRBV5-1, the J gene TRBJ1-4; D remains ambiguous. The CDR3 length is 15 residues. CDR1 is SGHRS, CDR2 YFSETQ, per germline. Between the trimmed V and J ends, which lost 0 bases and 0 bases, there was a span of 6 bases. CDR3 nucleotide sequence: TGCGCCAGCAGCTTGGGCCACGCAACTAATGAAAAACTGTTTTTT. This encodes CASSLGHATNEKLFF.

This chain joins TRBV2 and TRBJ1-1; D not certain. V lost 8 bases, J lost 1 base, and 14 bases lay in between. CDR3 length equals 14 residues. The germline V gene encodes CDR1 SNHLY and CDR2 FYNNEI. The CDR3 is CASGSAGANTEAFF. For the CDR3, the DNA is TGTGCCAGCGGCTCGGCAGGTGCGAACACTGAAGCTTTCTTT. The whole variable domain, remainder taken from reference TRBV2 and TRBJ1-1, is EPEVTQTPSHQVTQMGQEVILRCVPISNHLYFYWYRQILGQKVEFLVSFYNNEISEKSEIFDDQFSVERPDGSNFTLKIRSTKLEDSAMYFCASGSAGANTEAFFGQGTRLTVV.

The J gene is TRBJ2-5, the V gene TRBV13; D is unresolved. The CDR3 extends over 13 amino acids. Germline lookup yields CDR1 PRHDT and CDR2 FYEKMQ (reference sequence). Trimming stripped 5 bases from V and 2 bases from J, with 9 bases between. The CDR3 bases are TGTGCCAGCAGCCCTCGCCCTCAAGAGACCCAGTACTTC. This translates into CASSPRPQETQYF.

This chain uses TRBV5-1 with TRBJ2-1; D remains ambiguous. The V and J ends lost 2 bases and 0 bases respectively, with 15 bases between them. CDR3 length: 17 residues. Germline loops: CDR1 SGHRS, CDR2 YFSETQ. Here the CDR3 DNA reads TGCGCCAGCAGCTTTCAGGCGGCATCCAGCTCCTACAATGAGCAGTTCTTC. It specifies CASSFQAASSSYNEQFF.

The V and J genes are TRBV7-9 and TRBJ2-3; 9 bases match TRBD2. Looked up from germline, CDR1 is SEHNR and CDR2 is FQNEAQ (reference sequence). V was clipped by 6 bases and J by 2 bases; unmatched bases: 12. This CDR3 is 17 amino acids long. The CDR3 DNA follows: TGTGCCAGCAGAACCGGCGGGCTAGCGGGATCCACAGATACGCAGTATTTT. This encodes CASRTGGLAGSTDTQYF. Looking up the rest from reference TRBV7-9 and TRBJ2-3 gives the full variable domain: DTGVSQNPRHKITKRGQNVTFRCDPISEHNRLYWYRQTLGQGPEFLTYFQNEAQLEKSRLLSDRFSAERPKGSFSTLEIQRTEQGDSAMYLCASRTGGLAGSTDTQYFGPGTRLTVL.